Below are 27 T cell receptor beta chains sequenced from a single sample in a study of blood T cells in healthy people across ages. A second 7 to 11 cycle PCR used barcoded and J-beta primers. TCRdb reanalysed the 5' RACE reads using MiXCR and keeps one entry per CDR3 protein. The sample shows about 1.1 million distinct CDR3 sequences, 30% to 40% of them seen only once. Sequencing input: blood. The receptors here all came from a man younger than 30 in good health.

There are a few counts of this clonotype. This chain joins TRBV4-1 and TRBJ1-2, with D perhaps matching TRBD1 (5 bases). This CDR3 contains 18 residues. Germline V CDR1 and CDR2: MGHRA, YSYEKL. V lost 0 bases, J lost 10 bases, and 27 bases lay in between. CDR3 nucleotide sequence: TGCGCCAGCAGCCAAGAAATAATGCCAGGGAGGGCGGACTACTACTACACCTTC. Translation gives CASSQEIMPGRADYYYTF.

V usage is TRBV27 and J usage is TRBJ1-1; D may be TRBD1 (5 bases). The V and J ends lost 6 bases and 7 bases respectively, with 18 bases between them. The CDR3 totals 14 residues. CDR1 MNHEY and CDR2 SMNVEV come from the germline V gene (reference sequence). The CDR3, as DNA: TGTGCCAGCAGGCCCGAAACAGGAATCGTTGAAGCTTTCTTT. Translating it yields CASRPETGIVEAFF.

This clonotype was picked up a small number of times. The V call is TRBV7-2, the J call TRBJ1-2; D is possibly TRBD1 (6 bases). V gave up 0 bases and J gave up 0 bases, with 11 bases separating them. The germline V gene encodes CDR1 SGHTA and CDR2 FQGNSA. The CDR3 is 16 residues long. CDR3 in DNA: TGTGCCAGCAGCTTAGCTCGGGGGCCGACTAACTATGGCTACACCTTC. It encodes CASSLARGPTNYGYTF.

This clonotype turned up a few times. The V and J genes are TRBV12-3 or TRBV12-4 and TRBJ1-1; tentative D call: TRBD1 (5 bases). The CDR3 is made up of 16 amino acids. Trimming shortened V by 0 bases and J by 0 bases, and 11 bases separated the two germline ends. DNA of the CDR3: TGTGCCAGCAGTTTAGCGTTGGGGGACCTGAACACTGAAGCTTTCTTT. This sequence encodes CASSLALGDLNTEAFF.

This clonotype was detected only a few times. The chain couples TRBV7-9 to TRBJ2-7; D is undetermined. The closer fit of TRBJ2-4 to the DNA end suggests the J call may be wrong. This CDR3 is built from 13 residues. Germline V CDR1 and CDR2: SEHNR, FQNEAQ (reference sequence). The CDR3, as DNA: TGTGCCAGCAGCTTAGGAGGTGGGGACATTCAGTACTTC. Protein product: CASSLGGGDIQYF.

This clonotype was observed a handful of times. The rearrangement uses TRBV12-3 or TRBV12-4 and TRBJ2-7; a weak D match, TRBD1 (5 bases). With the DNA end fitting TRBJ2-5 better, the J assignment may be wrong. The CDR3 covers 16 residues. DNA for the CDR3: TGTGCCAGCAGTTTAGCGCTCCCAGGGTGGGGAGAGACCCAGTACTTC. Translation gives CASSLALPGWGETQYF.

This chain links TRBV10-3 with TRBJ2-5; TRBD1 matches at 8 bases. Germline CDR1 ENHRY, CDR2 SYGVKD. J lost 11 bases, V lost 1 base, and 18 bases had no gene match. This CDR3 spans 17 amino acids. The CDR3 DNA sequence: TGTGCCATCAGTGAGTATGGACAGGGAAATTATAGGAATGAGCAGTACTTC. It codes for CAISEYGQGNYRNEQYF.

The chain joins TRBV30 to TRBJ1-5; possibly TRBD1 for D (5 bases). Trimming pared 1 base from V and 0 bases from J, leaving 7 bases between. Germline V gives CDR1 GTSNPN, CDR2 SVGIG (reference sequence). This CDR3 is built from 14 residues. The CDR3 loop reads CAWSGQFSNQPQHF. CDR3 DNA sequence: TGTGCCTGGAGTGGACAGTTTAGCAATCAGCCCCAGCATTTT.

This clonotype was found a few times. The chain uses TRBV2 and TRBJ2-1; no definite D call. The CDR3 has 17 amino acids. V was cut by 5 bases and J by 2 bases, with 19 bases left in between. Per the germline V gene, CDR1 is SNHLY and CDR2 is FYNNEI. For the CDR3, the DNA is TGTGCCAGCAGTAAACGAACAGCTGACAAAACCTACAATGAGCAGTTCTTC. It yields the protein CASSKRTADKTYNEQFF.

For the CDR3, the DNA is TGCAGTGCTAGCACTAACAGGGGGCTACAAGAGACCCAGTACTTC. Protein product: CSASTNRGLQETQYF. The chain is built from TRBV20-1 and TRBJ2-5, with 9 bases lining up with TRBD1. The trim removed 3 bases at V and 2 bases at J, leaving 7 bases unmatched. Germline V gene data show CDR1 as DFQATT and CDR2 as SNEGSKA (reference sequence). The length of the CDR3 is 15 residues.

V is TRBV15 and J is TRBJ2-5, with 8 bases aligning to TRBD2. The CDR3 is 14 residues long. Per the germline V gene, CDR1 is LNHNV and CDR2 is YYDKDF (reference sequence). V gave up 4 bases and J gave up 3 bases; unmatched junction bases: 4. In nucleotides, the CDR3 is TGTGCCACCAGCATGGGAGCGGGGGAAGAGACCCAGTACTTC. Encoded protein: CATSMGAGEETQYF.

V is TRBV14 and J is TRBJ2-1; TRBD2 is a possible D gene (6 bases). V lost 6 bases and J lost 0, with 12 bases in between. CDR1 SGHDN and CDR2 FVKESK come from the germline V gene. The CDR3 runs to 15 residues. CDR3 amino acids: CASRRGGSSYNEQFF. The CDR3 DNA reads TGTGCCAGCAGGAGGGGAGGAAGCTCCTACAATGAGCAGTTCTTC.

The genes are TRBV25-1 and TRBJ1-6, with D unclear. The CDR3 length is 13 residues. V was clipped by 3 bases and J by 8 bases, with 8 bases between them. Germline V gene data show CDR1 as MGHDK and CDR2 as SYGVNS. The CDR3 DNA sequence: TGTGCCAGCAGTGAGGAGAGTGATTCACCCCTCCACTTT. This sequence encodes CASSEESDSPLHF. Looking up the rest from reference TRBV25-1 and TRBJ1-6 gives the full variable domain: EADIYQTPRYLVIGTGKKITLECSQTMGHDKMYWYQQDPGMELHLIHYSYGVNSTEKGDLSSESTVSRIRTEHFPLTLESARPSHTSQYLCASSEESDSPLHFGNGTRLTVT.

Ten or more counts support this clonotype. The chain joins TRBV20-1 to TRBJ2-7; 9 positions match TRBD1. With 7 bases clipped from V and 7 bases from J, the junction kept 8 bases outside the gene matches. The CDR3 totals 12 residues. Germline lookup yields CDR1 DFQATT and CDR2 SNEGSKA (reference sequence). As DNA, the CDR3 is TGCAGTGTGAGGACAGGGGAGAAAGAGCAGTACTTC. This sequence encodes CSVRTGEKEQYF.

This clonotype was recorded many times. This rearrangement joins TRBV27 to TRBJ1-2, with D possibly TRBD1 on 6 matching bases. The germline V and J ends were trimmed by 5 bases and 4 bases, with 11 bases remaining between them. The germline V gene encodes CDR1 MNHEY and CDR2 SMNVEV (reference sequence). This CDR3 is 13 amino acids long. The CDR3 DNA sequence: TGTGCCAGCAGTCCGACAGGTTTCTATGGCTACACCTTC. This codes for CASSPTGFYGYTF.

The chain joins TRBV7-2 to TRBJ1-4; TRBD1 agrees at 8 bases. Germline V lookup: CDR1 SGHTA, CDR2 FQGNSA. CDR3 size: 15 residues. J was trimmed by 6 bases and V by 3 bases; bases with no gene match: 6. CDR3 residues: CASSLDGQGDEKLFF. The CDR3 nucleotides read TGTGCCAGCAGCTTGGATGGACAGGGAGATGAAAAACTGTTTTTT.

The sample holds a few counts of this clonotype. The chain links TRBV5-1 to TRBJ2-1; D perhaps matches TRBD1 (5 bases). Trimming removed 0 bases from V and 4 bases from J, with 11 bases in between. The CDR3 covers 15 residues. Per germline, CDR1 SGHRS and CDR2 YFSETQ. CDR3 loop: CASSLGGREYNEQFF. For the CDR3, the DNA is TGCGCCAGCAGCTTGGGAGGCAGGGAATACAATGAGCAGTTCTTC.

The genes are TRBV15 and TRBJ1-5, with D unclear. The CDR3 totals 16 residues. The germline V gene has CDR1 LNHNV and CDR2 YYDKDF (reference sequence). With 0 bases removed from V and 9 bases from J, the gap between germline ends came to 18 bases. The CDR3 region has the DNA TGTGCCACCAGCAGAGATCGGTCAGGAGGGAACGGGCCCCAGCATTTT. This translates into CATSRDRSGGNGPQHF.

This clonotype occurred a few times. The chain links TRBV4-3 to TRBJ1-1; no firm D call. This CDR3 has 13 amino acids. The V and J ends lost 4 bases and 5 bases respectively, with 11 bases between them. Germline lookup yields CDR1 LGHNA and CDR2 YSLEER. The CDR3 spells CASSPIGRTEAFF. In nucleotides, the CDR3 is TGCGCCAGCAGCCCCATCGGTCGGACTGAAGCTTTCTTT.

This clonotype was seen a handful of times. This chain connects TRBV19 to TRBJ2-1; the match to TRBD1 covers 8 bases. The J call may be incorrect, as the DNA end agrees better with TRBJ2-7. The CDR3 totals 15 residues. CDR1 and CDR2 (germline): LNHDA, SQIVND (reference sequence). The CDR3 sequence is CASSRQGLRYNEQYF. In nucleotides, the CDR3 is TGTGCCAGTAGCCGACAGGGGTTACGCTACAATGAGCAGTACTTC.

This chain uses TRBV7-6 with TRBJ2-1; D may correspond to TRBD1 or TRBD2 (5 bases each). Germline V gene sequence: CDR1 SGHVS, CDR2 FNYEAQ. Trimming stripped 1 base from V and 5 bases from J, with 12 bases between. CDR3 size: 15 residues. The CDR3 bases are TGTGCCAGCAGCTTAGGAGGGGCCTTCCACAATGAGCAGTTCTTC. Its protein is CASSLGGAFHNEQFF.

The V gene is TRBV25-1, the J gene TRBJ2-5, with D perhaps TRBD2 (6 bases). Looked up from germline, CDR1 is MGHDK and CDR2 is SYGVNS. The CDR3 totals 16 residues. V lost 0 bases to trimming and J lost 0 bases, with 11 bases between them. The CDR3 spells CASSEYGGGNQETQYF. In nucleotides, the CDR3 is TGTGCCAGCAGTGAATATGGGGGAGGCAACCAAGAGACCCAGTACTTC.

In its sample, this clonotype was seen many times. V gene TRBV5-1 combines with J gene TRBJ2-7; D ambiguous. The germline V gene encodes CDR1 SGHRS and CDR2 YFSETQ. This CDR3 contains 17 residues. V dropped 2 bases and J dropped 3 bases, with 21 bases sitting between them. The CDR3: CASSFRTDGELDYEQYF. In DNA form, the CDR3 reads TGCGCCAGCAGCTTCCGAACCGACGGTGAACTCGACTACGAGCAGTACTTC.

Here the CDR3 reads CASSPTTTHNEQFF. The CDR3 DNA reads as TGTGCCAGCAGCCCAACGACTACTCACAATGAGCAGTTCTTC. The chain uses TRBV9 and TRBJ2-1; a possible D gene is TRBD2 (5 bases). The CDR3 covers 14 residues. Per the germline V gene, CDR1 is SGDLS and CDR2 is YYNGEE. V was pared by 4 bases and J by 5 bases, with 13 bases between.

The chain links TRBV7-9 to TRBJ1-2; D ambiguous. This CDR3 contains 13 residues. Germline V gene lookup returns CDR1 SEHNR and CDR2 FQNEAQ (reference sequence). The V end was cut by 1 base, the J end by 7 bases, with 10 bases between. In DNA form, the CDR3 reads TGTGCCAGCAGCTTAGAAGTGAATGGTGGCTACACCTTC. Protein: CASSLEVNGGYTF.

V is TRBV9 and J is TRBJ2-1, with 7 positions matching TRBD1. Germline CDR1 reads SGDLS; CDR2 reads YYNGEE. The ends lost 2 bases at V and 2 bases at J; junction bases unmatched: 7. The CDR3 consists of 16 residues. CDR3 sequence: CASSVQQGLTYNEQFF. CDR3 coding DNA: TGTGCCAGCAGCGTTCAACAGGGGTTGACCTACAATGAGCAGTTCTTC.

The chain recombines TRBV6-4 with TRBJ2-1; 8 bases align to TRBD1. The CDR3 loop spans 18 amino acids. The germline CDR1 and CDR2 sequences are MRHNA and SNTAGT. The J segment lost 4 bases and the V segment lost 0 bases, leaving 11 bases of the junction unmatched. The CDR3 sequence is CASSDSLNSGGKYNEQFF. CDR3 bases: TGTGCCAGCAGTGACTCGTTGAATTCAGGGGGCAAGTACAATGAGCAGTTCTTC.